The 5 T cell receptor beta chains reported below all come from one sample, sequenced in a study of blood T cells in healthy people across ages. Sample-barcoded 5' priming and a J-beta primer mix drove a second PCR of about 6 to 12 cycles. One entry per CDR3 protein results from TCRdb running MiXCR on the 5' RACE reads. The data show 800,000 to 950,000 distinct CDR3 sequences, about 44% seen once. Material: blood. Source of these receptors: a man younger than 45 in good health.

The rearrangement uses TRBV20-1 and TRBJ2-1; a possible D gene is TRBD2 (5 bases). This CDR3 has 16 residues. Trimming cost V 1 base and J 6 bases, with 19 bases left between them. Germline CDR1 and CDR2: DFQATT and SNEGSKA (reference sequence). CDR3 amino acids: CSARVTSPPRGNEQFF. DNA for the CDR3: TGCAGTGCTAGAGTCACAAGTCCCCCCCGGGGCAATGAGCAGTTCTTC.

The CDR3 loop is CASSLAPLLDTQYF. The DNA for the CDR3 is TGTGCCAGCAGCTTAGCCCCCTTGTTAGATACGCAGTATTTT. V usage is TRBV7-2 and J usage is TRBJ2-3, with D unclear. Per germline, CDR1 SGHTA and CDR2 FQGNSA. This CDR3 comprises 14 residues. Trimming pared 0 bases from V and 5 bases from J, leaving 9 bases between.

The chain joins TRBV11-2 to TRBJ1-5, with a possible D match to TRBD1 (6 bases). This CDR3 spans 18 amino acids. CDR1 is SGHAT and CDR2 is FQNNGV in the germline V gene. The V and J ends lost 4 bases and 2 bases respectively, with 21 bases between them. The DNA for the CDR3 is TGTGCCAGCAGCTGGGGGGGGGCAGGGAGTGTCGGCAATCAGCCCCAGCATTTT. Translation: CASSWGGAGSVGNQPQHF. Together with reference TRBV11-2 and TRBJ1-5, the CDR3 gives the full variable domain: EAGVAQSPRYKIIEKRQSVAFWCNPISGHATLYWYQQILGQGPKLLIQFQNNGVVDDSQLPKDRFSAERLKGVDSTLKIQPAKLEDSAVYLCASSWGGAGSVGNQPQHFGDGTRLSIL.

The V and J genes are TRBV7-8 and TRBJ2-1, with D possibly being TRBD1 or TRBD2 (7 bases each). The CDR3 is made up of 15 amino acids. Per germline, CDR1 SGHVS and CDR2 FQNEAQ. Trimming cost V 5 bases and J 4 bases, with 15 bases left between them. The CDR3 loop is CASSPGGGFYNEQFF. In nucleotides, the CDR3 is TGTGCCAGCAGCCCAGGGGGGGGATTTTACAATGAGCAGTTCTTC.

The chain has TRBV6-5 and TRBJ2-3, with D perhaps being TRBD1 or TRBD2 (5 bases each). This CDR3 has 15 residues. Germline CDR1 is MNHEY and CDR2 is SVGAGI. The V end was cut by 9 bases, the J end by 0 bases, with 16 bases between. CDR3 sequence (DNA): TGTGCCAGTGGATCCGGGGCCGCTAGCACAGATACGCAGTATTTT. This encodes CASGSGAASTDTQYF.